The present TCR beta chain was sequenced within a study of beta chain features in type 1 diabetes. Broader study findings: Within the patient group, naive, central memory and Treg TCRB repertoires appeared more similar to each other than within healthy donors.

The sequenced template was cDNA made from the entire isolated RNA. The table came from immunoSEQ multiplex PCR; TCRdb's copy has only in-frame clones and leaves some out. The sample lists 450,000 to 600,000 clones, around 30% occurring once. Germline assignment: CDR1 SGDLS and CDR2 YYNGEE. The CDR3 is 14 amino acids. The ends were cut back, 2 bases at V and 6 bases at J, with 15 bases in the middle. As for this clone: Its antigen is as yet unknown.

Purity exceeding 95% was reached by all sorted populations. This clonotype originated in a man younger than 35 in good health. The sample was naive CD4+ T cells from blood. This chain joins TRBV9 and TRBJ2-7; D tentatively reads TRBD1 or TRBD2 (5 bases each). DNA of the CDR3: TGTGCCAGCAGCGTCTCCCCCGGGGCCTCCGAGCAGTACTTC. Its protein is CASSVSPGASEQYF. Supplemented by reference TRBV9 and TRBJ2-7, the full variable domain reads DSGVTQTPKHLITATGQRVTLRCSPRSGDLSVYWYQQSLDQGLQFLIQYYNGEERAKGNILERFSAQQFPDLHSELNLSSLELGDSALYFCASSVSPGASEQYFGPGTRLTVT.